The source of this T cell receptor beta chain is a study of blood T cell repertoires in COVID-19. Overall study: The United States, Italy and Spain supplied acute and convalescent COVID-19 samples. From T cells, B-cell-depleted T cells, or PBMCs came the material, which was cDNA or gDNA.

As processed by the authors: By means of reference gene primer amplification, nucleated cell counts were estimated. Libraries were prepared by immunoSEQ multiplex PCR; TCRdb keeps only in-frame clonotypes and omits some of them. That table furnishes V, J and clone size, whereas the DNA furnished D and trimming. The table lists about 410,000 clones, approximately 89% of them singletons. The CDR3 extends over 16 amino acids. Enrolment of Seattle patients took place during active infection, and they were followed longitudinally. The chain is built from TRBV21-1 and TRBJ1-5; the table's D call of TRBD1 was not tested on the DNA. TRBV21-1 is labeled a pseudogene. This clonotype was sampled from a woman between 40 and 50 years old with COVID-19, enrolled during active disease. Sequenced: peripheral blood. For the CDR3, the DNA is TGTGCCAGCAGCAAAGAAGACAGGGACCCCAATCAGCCCCAGCATTTT. Protein product: CASSKEDRDPNQPQHF.